Included here is one T cell receptor beta chain sequence, with context. What antigen it recognizes has not been identified. Base qualities were left out, and no much larger clone turns up one base away. The treatment or condition label for this specimen denotes: randomized to nivolumab then ipilimumab (arm A) or the reverse (arm B). None of the trial patients had been given prior DNA-damaging chemotherapy. A FACS Aria II flow cytometer was used to sort live CD3+CD8+ cells that were negative for CD19 and CD56 from thawed PBMCs. The samples were obtained from melanoma patients enrolled in CheckMate 064, an open-label, randomized phase II trial testing sequential checkpoint blockade. Peripheral blood mononuclear cells were obtained through leukapheresis, purified using Ficoll-Paque, and frozen in human serum containing approximately 10% DMSO. Immediately after sorting, the purity of sorted blood CD3+CD8+ cells was verified to be >95%, after which DNA was extracted.

This record comes from a study of sequential checkpoint blockade in melanoma (dated by TCRdb to 2018 to 2020). Background on the whole study: Patients were randomized 1:1 to first-line nivolumab followed by ipilimumab (arm A) or ipilimumab followed by nivolumab (arm B). Maintenance nivolumab came after each of the two trial sequences. Study-wide findings and limitations: Larger, independent patient cohorts are needed to validate the response-prediction model that combines TCR metrics and mutation burden.

TCRbeta CDR3 regions were immunosequenced from genomic DNA with the immunoSEQ Assay. Before high-throughput sequencing, the genomic DNA was amplified using bias-controlled multiplex PCR. Regarding the original processing steps: To quantify the absolute abundance of each unique TCRbeta CDR3 region, the sequences were collapsed and filtered. Clonality, defined as 1 minus Pielou's evenness, was calculated using only productive rearrangements. A previously published method was used to identify clones with significantly greater frequencies in on-treatment samples than in baseline samples. The table comes from immuneACCESS by way of TCRdb, which keeps in-frame sequences with V and J called. Part of the clones is missing from these tables; in studies checked, under half for an unresolved V gene and the rest for unknown reasons. V and J calls and clone size are given by that table; D and trimming were obtained from the DNA. The sample records about 17,000 clones, 80% of which are singletons. The ten largest clones represent 10% to 15% of the sample.

Reading from cysteine to phenylalanine, the CDR3 counts 16 amino acids. Just the 48-base CDR3 DNA is kept, in frame starting at base 1. Trimming takes 0 bases from V and 3 bases from J, and the germline ends sit 11 bases apart. Sequences LGHNA (CDR1) and YSLEER (CDR2) are obtained from the germline V gene. Specimen: CD8+ T cells sorted from blood (inferred from file names), collected from a patient given nivolumab and ipilimumab in sequence. Recombination joined TRBV4-3 with TRBJ1-4; the D gene is possibly TRBD1, with 5 bases matching. The clonotype originates from a human donor with melanoma. The DNA is TGCGCCAGCAGCCAAGATCAAGGGGCAGCTAATGAAAAACTGTTTTTT. It is translated as CASSQDQGAANEKLFF.